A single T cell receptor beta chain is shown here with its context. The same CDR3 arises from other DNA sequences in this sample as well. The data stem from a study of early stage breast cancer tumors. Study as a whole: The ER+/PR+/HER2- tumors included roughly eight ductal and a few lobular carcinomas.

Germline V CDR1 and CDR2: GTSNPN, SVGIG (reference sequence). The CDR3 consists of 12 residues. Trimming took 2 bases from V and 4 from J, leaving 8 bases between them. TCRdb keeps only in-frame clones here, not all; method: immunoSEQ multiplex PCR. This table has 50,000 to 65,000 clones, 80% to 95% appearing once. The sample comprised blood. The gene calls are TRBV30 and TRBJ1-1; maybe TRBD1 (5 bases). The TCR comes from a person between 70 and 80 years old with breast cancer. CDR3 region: CAWSRRGTEAFF. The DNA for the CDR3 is TGTGCCTGGAGTAGGAGGGGCACTGAAGCTTTCTTT.